The entry that follows covers one T cell receptor beta chain sequence. This specimen belongs to a study of shared clonotypes between healthy human individuals. Once extracted for a subset, genomic DNA was divided evenly among several immunoSEQ plates. Clones were sequenced by immunoSEQ multiplex PCR, and TCRdb holds only the in-frame ones, with some missing. The table records 2 million to 3 million clones, approximately 93% of them present only once. CDR1 is SGHTA and CDR2 is FQGNSA in the germline V gene. V was pared by 5 bases and J by 4 bases, with 15 bases between. CDR3 length: 15 residues. This TCR was sampled from a man aged 18 to 30 in good health. Some clones in this sample may be carry-over from other donors' samples. The sequenced sample consisted of naive CD4+ T cells from PBMCs. Subset in this sample: CD45RA+ positively selected. The gene calls are TRBV7-2 and TRBJ2-1, with D uncertain. The CDR3 nucleotides are TGTGCCAGCAGCCCCAAGAGGCAGCGATACAATGAGCAGTTCTTC. It codes for CASSPKRQRYNEQFF.